This TCR beta chain was captured in a study of shared clonotypes between healthy human individuals. Germline V gene sequence: CDR1 SGHTA, CDR2 FQGNSA. The CDR3 covers 14 residues. The V gene lost 5 bases and the J gene lost 1 base, with 11 bases spanning the gap. The assay was carried out at the deep level. Clones were sequenced by immunoSEQ multiplex PCR, and TCRdb holds only the in-frame ones, with some missing. The repertoire includes roughly 2.5 million clones, approximately 90% of them detected once, and over 0.12% sits in the top ten. This receptor was identified in a man between 18 and 29 years old in good health. The sequenced sample consisted of naive CD4+ T cells sorted from blood. Subset noted: CD45RA+ positively selected. V is TRBV7-2 and J is TRBJ1-1; D is uncertain. The CDR3 DNA follows: TGTGCCAGCAGCCTCGGGAGTCGGAACACTGAAGCTTTCTTT. Protein product: CASSLGSRNTEAFF.